The sequence of this T cell receptor (beta chain) was determined in a study of technical replicates of blood from several donors. Clones were sequenced by immunoSEQ multiplex PCR, and TCRdb holds only the in-frame ones, with some missing. The sample yields roughly 67,000 clones, roughly 98% seen once. CDR1 is MGHDK, CDR2 SYGVNS, per germline. This CDR3 comprises 15 residues. Trimming removed 2 bases at V and 3 bases at J, with 11 bases between. The TCR sequence derives from a human donor in good health. The V gene is TRBV25-1, the J gene TRBJ2-1, with a tentative D call TRBD1 (5 bases). The specimen was T cells isolated from PBMCs. CDR3 protein: CASSEPGHFYNEQFF. CDR3 DNA: TGTGCCAGCAGTGAACCAGGACATTTCTACAATGAGCAGTTCTTC.